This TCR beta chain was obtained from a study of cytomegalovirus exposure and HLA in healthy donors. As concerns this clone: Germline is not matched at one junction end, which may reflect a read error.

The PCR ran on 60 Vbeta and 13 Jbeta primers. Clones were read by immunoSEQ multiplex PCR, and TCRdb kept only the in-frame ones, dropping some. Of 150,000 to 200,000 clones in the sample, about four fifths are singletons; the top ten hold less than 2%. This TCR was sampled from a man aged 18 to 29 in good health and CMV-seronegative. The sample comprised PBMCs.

The CDR3 sequence is CASSLDGGKETQYF. The CDR3 nucleotides read TGTGCTAGCAGCTTAGACGGGGGGAAAGAGACCCAGTACTTC. V gene TRBV7-7 combines with J gene TRBJ2-5; 7 nucleotides match TRBD2. Germline V gene data show CDR1 as SSHAT and CDR2 as FNYEAQ (reference sequence). The CDR3 has 14 residues.